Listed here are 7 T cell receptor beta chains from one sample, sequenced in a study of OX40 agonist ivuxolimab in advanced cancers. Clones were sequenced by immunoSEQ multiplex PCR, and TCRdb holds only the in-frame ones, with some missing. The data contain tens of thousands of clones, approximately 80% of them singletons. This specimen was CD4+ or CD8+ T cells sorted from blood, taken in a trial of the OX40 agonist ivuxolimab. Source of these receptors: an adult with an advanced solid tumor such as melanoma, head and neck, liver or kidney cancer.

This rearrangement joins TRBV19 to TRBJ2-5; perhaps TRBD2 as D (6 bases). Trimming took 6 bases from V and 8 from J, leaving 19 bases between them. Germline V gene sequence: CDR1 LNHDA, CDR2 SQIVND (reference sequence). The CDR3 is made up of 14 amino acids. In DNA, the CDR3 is TGTGCCAGTAGGAAGGACCTGGAGGGAGATACCCAGTACTTC. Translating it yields CASRKDLEGDTQYF.

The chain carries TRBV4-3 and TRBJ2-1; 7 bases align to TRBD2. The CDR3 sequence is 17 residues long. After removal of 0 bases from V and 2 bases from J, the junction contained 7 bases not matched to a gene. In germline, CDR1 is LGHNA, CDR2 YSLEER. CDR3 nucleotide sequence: TGCGCCAGCAGCCAAGATTTCCCACGGGGGGCCTACAATGAGCAGTTCTTC. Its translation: CASSQDFPRGAYNEQFF.

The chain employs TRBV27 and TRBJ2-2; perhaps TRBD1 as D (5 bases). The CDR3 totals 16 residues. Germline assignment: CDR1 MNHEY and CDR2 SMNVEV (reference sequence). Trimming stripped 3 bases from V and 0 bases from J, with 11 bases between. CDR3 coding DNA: TGTGCCAGCAGTTTCTGGGGCCTTGCGAACACCGGGGAGCTGTTTTTT. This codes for CASSFWGLANTGELFF.

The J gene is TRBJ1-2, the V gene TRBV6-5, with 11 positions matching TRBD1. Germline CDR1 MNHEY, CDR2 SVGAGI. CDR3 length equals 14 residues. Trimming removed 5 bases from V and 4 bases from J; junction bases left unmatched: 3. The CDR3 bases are TGTGCCAGCAGTAGGACAGGGGGCGGCTATGGCTACACCTTC. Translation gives CASSRTGGGYGYTF.

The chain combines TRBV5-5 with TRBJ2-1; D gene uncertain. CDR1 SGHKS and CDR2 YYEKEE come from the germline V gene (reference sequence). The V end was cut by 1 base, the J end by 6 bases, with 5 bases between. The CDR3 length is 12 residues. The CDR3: CASSLFPNEQFF. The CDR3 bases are TGTGCCAGCAGCTTGTTTCCCAATGAGCAGTTCTTC.

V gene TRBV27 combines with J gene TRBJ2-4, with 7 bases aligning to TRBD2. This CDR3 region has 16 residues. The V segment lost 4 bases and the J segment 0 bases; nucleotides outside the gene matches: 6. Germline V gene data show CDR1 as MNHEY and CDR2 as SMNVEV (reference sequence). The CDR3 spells CASSYAGALAKNIQYF. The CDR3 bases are TGTGCCAGCAGTTATGCGGGAGCCCTAGCCAAAAACATTCAGTACTTC.

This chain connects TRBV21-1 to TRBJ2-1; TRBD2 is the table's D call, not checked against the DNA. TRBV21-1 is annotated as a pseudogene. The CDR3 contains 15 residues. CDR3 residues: CASNKPGLTYNEQFF. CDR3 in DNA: TGTGCCAGCAACAAACCGGGACTTACTTACAATGAGCAGTTCTTC.